This TCR beta chain was found in a study of monozygotic twins with inflammatory bowel disease. The study's findings and limits: Clonotype sharing was lower in IBD patients than healthy twins, most markedly with disease activity.

There were eight separate reactions per sample in which cDNA was made. From its re-call of the 5' RACE reads, TCRdb lists each CDR3 protein once, without DNA. The sample holds about 330,000 distinct CDR3 sequences. As to this clonotype: Its specificity is unknown.

This CDR3 has 12 residues. The germline V gene has CDR1 SGHRS and CDR2 YFSETQ. The sequenced sample consisted of blood. This TCR was recovered from a human donor with ulcerative colitis or Crohn's disease, or a healthy co-twin of an affected twin (not recorded which). V and J are TRBV5-1 and TRBJ2-7; TCRdb designates TRBD1, a call that cannot be tested without DNA. The chain's CDR3 is CASQGWLGEQYF.